The 26 T cell receptor beta chains presented below share a single source sample, sequenced in a study of T-cell memory formation after mild COVID-19. A single record per CDR3 protein comes from TCRdb applying MiXCR to the 5' RACE reads. The table records about 400,000 distinct CDR3 sequences, more than 20% of them present only once. The material sequenced was PBMCs or a T cell subset sorted from them (not recorded which). The receptor source for this set is an adult woman who had mild COVID-19 (a few samples of this study predate the infection). Cell type and time point are not known.

This sequence joins TRBV5-1 and TRBJ2-7; no definite D call. With 0 bases removed from V and 5 bases from J, the gap between germline ends came to 12 bases. This CDR3 is built from 14 residues. Germline CDR1 reads SGHRS; CDR2 reads YFSETQ. This chain's CDR3 is CASSLDFTADEQYF. The CDR3 nucleotides are TGCGCCAGCAGCTTGGACTTTACCGCAGACGAGCAGTACTTC.

This clonotype was detected only a few times. The chain couples TRBV11-3 to TRBJ2-3; 13 nucleotides align to TRBD2. This CDR3 region has 16 residues. Trimming took 4 bases from V and 2 from J; bases not matched to a gene: 3. Germline values: CDR1 SGHNT, CDR2 YENEEA. The CDR3 reads CASSSGTSGITDTQYF. The CDR3 nucleotides are TGTGCCAGCAGCTCCGGGACTAGCGGGATCACAGATACGCAGTATTTT.

Only a few counts were recorded for this clonotype. The CDR3 here is CASSLHIYTEAFF. CDR3 DNA sequence: TGTGCCAGCAGCCTACACATATACACTGAAGCTTTCTTT. This chain uses TRBV7-3 with TRBJ1-1; D is unresolved. The CDR3 loop spans 13 amino acids. The V end was cut by 5 bases, the J end by 3 bases, with 10 bases between. Germline V gives CDR1 SGHTA, CDR2 FQGTGA. Full variable domain (outside the CDR3, taken from reference TRBV7-3 and TRBJ1-1): GAGVSQTPSNKVTEKGKYVELRCDPISGHTALYWYRQSLGQGPEFLIYFQGTGAADDSGLPNDRFFAVRPEGSVSTLKIQRTERGDSAVYLCASSLHIYTEAFFGQGTRLTVV.

This clonotype was observed a handful of times. This chain links TRBV12-3 or TRBV12-4 with TRBJ1-2; D is possibly TRBD1 (5 bases). This CDR3 is built from 14 residues. V lost 0 bases to trimming and J lost 8 bases, with 13 bases between them. CDR3 sequence (DNA): TGTGCCAGCAGTTTAGCGGGGACGGGAACCGGCTACACCTTC. This encodes CASSLAGTGTGYTF.

The rearrangement uses TRBV9 and TRBJ2-7, with TRBD1 matching over 9 bases. Germline loops: CDR1 SGDLS, CDR2 YYNGEE. V lost 2 bases, J lost 7 bases, and 13 bases stayed unmatched. The CDR3 runs 16 residues. CDR3 nucleotide sequence: TGTGCCAGCAGCGTCCATGGGGGGACAGGGTCGTATGAGCAGTACTTC. This translates into CASSVHGGTGSYEQYF.

Remarks on this clonotype: The junction departs from germline at one end; a sequencing error may be responsible. This rearrangement joins TRBV29-1 to TRBJ2-1, with TRBD2 as a possible D gene (5 bases). Germline V lookup: CDR1 SQVTM, CDR2 ANQGSEA. The CDR3 is 12 residues long. The CDR3 nucleotides read TGCAGCGTAGAAGCGGACCTTTCTTTGCAGTTCTTC. The encoded protein is CSVEADLSLQFF.

The chain links TRBV11-2 to TRBJ2-5; 11 nucleotides match TRBD1. The CDR3 length is 15 residues. V lost 5 bases and J lost 5; bases outside the gene matches: 7. Looked up from germline, CDR1 is SGHAT and CDR2 is FQNNGV. The CDR3 loop is CASSLGQGARETQYF. CDR3 in DNA: TGTGCCAGCAGCCTAGGACAGGGGGCGCGTGAGACCCAGTACTTC.

This clonotype was counted a single time. The chain has TRBV11-3 and TRBJ2-1; 8 bases match TRBD2. The CDR3 spans 16 residues. Germline CDR1 reads SGHNT; CDR2 reads YENEEA. Germline trimming cut 0 bases from V and 6 bases from J; bases unmatched to any gene: 7. CDR3 loop: CASSLEELAGGNEQFF. In nucleotides, the CDR3 is TGTGCCAGCAGCTTAGAGGAGCTAGCGGGTGGCAATGAGCAGTTCTTC.

This clonotype appeared a few times. V is TRBV29-1 and J is TRBJ2-1; the match to TRBD2 covers 11 bases. The V gene end was trimmed by 4 bases and the J gene end by 8 bases; junction bases not matched to a gene: 7. The CDR3 loop spans 14 amino acids. CDR1 SQVTM and CDR2 ANQGSEA come from the germline V gene. CDR3 protein: CSVGLAGRSDEQFF. CDR3 DNA: TGCAGCGTTGGACTAGCGGGGCGGAGCGATGAGCAGTTCTTC.

The chain has TRBV5-1 and TRBJ1-4; D uncertain. Germline loops: CDR1 SGHRS, CDR2 YFSETQ. With 1 base removed from V and 8 bases from J, the gap between germline ends came to 9 bases. The CDR3 length is 13 residues. The CDR3 is CASSLRTEEKLFF. DNA for the CDR3: TGCGCCAGCAGCTTGCGGACCGAGGAAAAACTGTTTTTT.

This clonotype was counted between two and nine times. The chain employs TRBV20-1 and TRBJ2-1, with 9 bases that match TRBD2. The CDR3 is 13 amino acids. From germline, CDR1 is DFQATT and CDR2 SNEGSKA (reference sequence). V gave up 2 bases and J gave up 6 bases; unmatched junction bases: 2. The CDR3 DNA reads TGCAGTGCTAGAACAGCGGGGGGCAATGAGCAGTTCTTC. Protein: CSARTAGGNEQFF.

This clonotype was seen a few times. This chain uses TRBV2 with TRBJ2-7; 7 nucleotides match TRBD1. Germline CDR1 SNHLY, CDR2 FYNNEI. The CDR3 runs to 12 residues. V dropped 4 bases and J dropped 6; count of bases not matched to a gene: 3. The CDR3 region has the DNA TGTGCCAGCAGTGGATACAGGGGCGAGCAGTACTTC. It is translated as CASSGYRGEQYF.

This clonotype showed up just a few times. The rearrangement joins TRBV19 to TRBJ1-6; 7 positions agree with TRBD1. The germline gives CDR1 LNHDA, CDR2 SQIVND (reference sequence). CDR3 size: 15 residues. V shed 6 bases, J shed 6 bases, and the junction held 8 bases outside the gene matches. CDR3 residues: CASRTGTEPNSPLHF. CDR3 nucleotides: TGTGCCAGTAGGACCGGGACAGAACCTAATTCACCCCTCCACTTT.

This clonotype appeared a few times. The chain carries TRBV13 and TRBJ2-5; 12 nucleotides agree with TRBD2. CDR1 and CDR2 from the germline V gene are PRHDT and FYEKMQ (reference sequence). The V gene end was trimmed by 3 bases and the J gene end by 0 bases; junction bases not matched to a gene: 2. This CDR3 is 16 amino acids long. CDR3 DNA sequence: TGTGCCAGCAGCTTTGCTAGCGGGGGGGACCAAGAGACCCAGTACTTC. Its protein product is CASSFASGGDQETQYF.

This chain joins TRBV9 and TRBJ2-7, with 9 bases fitting TRBD1. The CDR3 length is 15 residues. The V segment lost 3 bases and the J segment 1 base; nucleotides outside the gene matches: 5. Germline V gives CDR1 SGDLS, CDR2 YYNGEE. CDR3 amino acids: CASSESGQGSYEQYF. DNA of the CDR3: TGTGCCAGCAGCGAATCGGGACAGGGTTCCTACGAGCAGTACTTC.

This clonotype was detected only a few times. The chain uses TRBV5-1 and TRBJ2-7; TRBD2 matches at 8 bases. Germline loops: CDR1 SGHRS, CDR2 YFSETQ. The CDR3 covers 14 residues. Unmatched junction bases numbered 7, after V lost 3 bases and J lost 5 bases. CDR3 sequence (DNA): TGCGCCAGCAGCTCCTTGGGTAGCGGGGACGAGCAGTACTTC. Amino acid sequence: CASSSLGSGDEQYF.

The chain couples TRBV5-1 to TRBJ2-1, with a possible D match to TRBD1 (6 bases). From germline, CDR1 is SGHRS and CDR2 YFSETQ. The V and J ends lost 4 bases and 6 bases respectively, with 8 bases between them. This CDR3 spans 12 amino acids. The CDR3 DNA is TGCGCCAGCAGCACAGGGTCCAATGAGCAGTTCTTC. It encodes CASSTGSNEQFF.

This clonotype was seen a few times. The chain has TRBV7-9 and TRBJ1-1; D gene uncertain. Per germline, CDR1 SEHNR and CDR2 FQNEAQ (reference sequence). This CDR3 is 14 amino acids long. V was trimmed by 1 base and J by 1 base, leaving 7 bases between them. DNA of the CDR3: TGTGCCAGCAGCTTAGTTTTGGGGAACACTGAAGCTTTCTTT. Protein sequence: CASSLVLGNTEAFF.

This sequence joins TRBV6-5 and TRBJ1-1; D not certain. The CDR3 is 13 amino acids. The V end lost 7 bases, the J end lost 2 bases, and 11 bases lay between the germline ends. Germline V gene sequence: CDR1 MNHEY, CDR2 SVGAGI. The CDR3 sequence is CASTGRKNTEAFF. DNA of the CDR3: TGTGCCAGCACTGGACGGAAAAACACTGAAGCTTTCTTT.

The CDR3 nucleotides are TGCGCCAGCAGCTTGGCGGGGGTTCCTACGAACACTGAAGCTTTCTTT. The encoded protein is CASSLAGVPTNTEAFF. The chain has TRBV5-1 and TRBJ1-1; tentative D call: TRBD1 (5 bases). The germline V gene has CDR1 SGHRS and CDR2 YFSETQ. The CDR3 loop spans 16 amino acids. V shed 0 bases and J shed 1 base, with 13 bases lying between them.

This rearrangement joins TRBV10-3 to TRBJ1-1; maybe TRBD1 (5 bases). Germline V gene lookup returns CDR1 ENHRY and CDR2 SYGVKD. V dropped 5 bases and J dropped 3 bases, with 10 bases sitting between them. CDR3 size: 13 residues. CDR3 bases: TGTGCCATCAGTCTCGGGGCGGACACTGAAGCTTTCTTT. Its protein is CAISLGADTEAFF.

The gene calls are TRBV30 and TRBJ2-7, with 7 bases identical to TRBD1. Losses at the gene ends were 0 bases for V and 0 bases for J; bases not matched to a gene: 5. The length of the CDR3 is 15 residues. CDR1 and CDR2 from the germline V gene are GTSNPN and SVGIG (reference sequence). CDR3 in amino acids: CAWSVGTANSYEQYF. The CDR3, as DNA: TGTGCCTGGAGTGTGGGGACAGCAAACTCCTACGAGCAGTACTTC.

This clonotype was seen a few times. The chain combines TRBV5-1 with TRBJ1-2, with a possible D match to TRBD1 (6 bases). Germline assignment: CDR1 SGHRS and CDR2 YFSETQ. V was shortened by 4 bases and J by 4 bases, with 14 bases between the two germline ends. CDR3 size: 14 residues. CDR3 DNA sequence: TGCGCCAGCAGCGCCACGACAGGTGCCTATGGCTACACCTTC. Translation: CASSATTGAYGYTF.

This clonotype was counted between two and nine times. The V and J genes are TRBV6-5 and TRBJ2-5; D is unresolved. Per germline, CDR1 MNHEY and CDR2 SVGAGI. The V end lost 0 bases, the J end lost 0 bases, and 5 bases lay between the germline ends. This CDR3 has 14 amino acids. The CDR3 bases are TGTGCCAGCAGTTACTCAGGGAACCAAGAGACCCAGTACTTC. Translating gives CASSYSGNQETQYF.

V usage is TRBV6-2 or TRBV6-3 and J usage is TRBJ2-7, with 9 positions matching TRBD1. Germline V gene sequence: CDR1 MNHEY, CDR2 SVGEGT. The CDR3 has 15 residues. Trimming cost V 2 bases and J 3 bases; bases outside gene matches: 5. The CDR3 nucleotides read TGTGCCAGCAGTTACCGGAGACAGGGGGACTACGAGCAGTACTTC. Its translation is CASSYRRQGDYEQYF.

J is TRBJ2-2 and V is TRBV5-6; perhaps TRBD2 as D (6 bases). V was shortened by 0 bases and J by 4 bases, with 10 bases between the two germline ends. The length of the CDR3 is 15 residues. Germline lookup yields CDR1 SGHDT and CDR2 YYEEEE. The CDR3: CASSLAGSPTGELFF. The CDR3 DNA reads TGTGCCAGCAGCTTGGCCGGGAGCCCCACCGGGGAGCTGTTTTTT.